This is a list of T cell receptor beta chains from one sample in a study of T cells in Graves' hyperthyroidism and ophthalmopathy. TCRdb independently ran MiXCR on the multiplex PCR reads; one entry per CDR3 protein. The table records 450,000 to 650,000 distinct CDR3 sequences, approximately 17% of them present only once. Sequencing used blood. These receptors were obtained from a woman younger than 35 with Graves' ophthalmopathy. Both conserved end residues are trimmed from each CDR3. The order of the fields is V gene, J gene, CDR3 protein.

TRBV7-2	TRBJ1-1	ASSLVSSRTVNTEAF
TRBV7-9	TRBJ1-2	ASTSENSGYT
TRBV7-2	TRBJ1-5	ASSPQGGGPQH
TRBV7-3	TRBJ2-7	ASSPPGRNEQY
TRBV20-1	TRBJ1-5	SARNPGQGYYSNQPQH
TRBV7-2	TRBJ1-5	ASSFRYLNQPQH
TRBV5-1	TRBJ1-1	ASSPTQTGSTEAF
TRBV11-3	TRBJ2-1	ASSLSGWGRSENEQF
TRBV25-1	TRBJ1-3	ASASPTEFSNTIY
TRBV19	TRBJ2-7	ASSITGTGGSYEQY
TRBV5-6	TRBJ1-2	ASSSRQGRAYGYT
TRBV11-1	TRBJ2-7	ASSLYRSPYEQY
TRBV7-9	TRBJ1-5	ASSSDRGDQPQH
TRBV3-1	TRBJ2-1	ASSQDSLYRNEQF
TRBV30	TRBJ1-1	AWSATVPTEAF
TRBV7-2	TRBJ1-6	ASSRGGQGPPFHNSPLH
TRBV20-1	TRBJ2-1	SARVATYNEQF
TRBV4-1	TRBJ2-3	ASSLQGLARGDTQY
TRBV20-1	TRBJ1-2	SASGSGGYT
TRBV12-3/TRBV12-4	TRBJ2-3	ASGLQGASGTDTQY
TRBV15	TRBJ1-1	ATRATGNTEAF
TRBV11-2	TRBJ2-1	ASSLEDEQF